A single sample gave rise to the 2 T cell receptor beta chains below, sequenced in a study of blood T cell repertoires in COVID-19. Some clones are missing from TCRdb's copy, which holds only in-frame ones; the method was immunoSEQ multiplex PCR. The sample yields under 200,000 clones, around three quarters seen once. Sequencing used PBMCs or T cells enriched from blood (not recorded which). The receptors come from a woman in her sixties or seventies in a cohort exposed to, infected with or recovered from COVID-19 (not recorded which).

The CDR3 loop reads CASSSDRESYNSPLHF. The CDR3 bases are TGTGCCAGCAGCTCCGACAGGGAGTCCTATAATTCACCCCTCCACTTT. This chain uses TRBV28 with TRBJ1-6; 7 bases fit TRBD1. The V segment lost 6 bases and the J segment 1 base; nucleotides outside the gene matches: 6. The CDR3 runs 16 residues. Germline assignment: CDR1 MDHEN and CDR2 SYDVKM.

V usage is TRBV5-1 and J usage is TRBJ2-1, with a tentative D call TRBD1 (6 bases). Trimming shortened V by 5 bases and J by 7 bases, and 10 bases separated the two germline ends. Germline lookup yields CDR1 SGHRS and CDR2 YFSETQ. This CDR3 is built from 12 residues. Written as DNA, the CDR3 is TGCGCCAGCAGACCGGACAGTAATGAGCAGTTCTTC. Translated: CASRPDSNEQFF.